The rows below give T cell receptor beta chains drawn from one sample of a study of vaccination effects on CD4 cells after COVID-19. TCRdb's copy holds only in-frame clones and misses some; the assay was immunoSEQ multiplex PCR. Here the sample spans fewer than 30,000 clones, 83% being singletons. Antigens of these TCRs are unknown. The input for sequencing was CD4+ T cells from PBMCs cultured with HCoV-NL63 spike peptides, taken after COVID-19 vaccination. These receptors all stem from a human donor who received a COVID-19 vaccine. Some clones in this sample may be carry-over from other donors' samples. CDR3s leave out the opening cysteine and the closing phenylalanine or tryptophan.

j_call v_call cdr3_aa
TRBJ2-3 TRBV7-3 ASSSTGPGSTDTQY
TRBJ1-2 TRBV5-1 ASSLAEGARNGYT
TRBJ1-5 TRBV5-5 ASSLLTNQPQH
TRBJ2-1 TRBV18 ASSPTGNFLTAGYYNEQF
TRBJ1-4 TRBV30 AWSVESGTNEKLF
TRBJ2-1 TRBV12-3/TRBV12-4 ASSQGRDEQF
TRBJ2-2 TRBV5-1 ASSKTRTSPNTGELF
TRBJ1-2 TRBV12-5 ASGLPQGGSYGYT
TRBJ2-2 TRBV5-1 ASSSHGSRGNTGELF
TRBJ2-6 TRBV3-1/TRBV3-2 ASGRAGANVLT
TRBJ2-5 TRBV24-1 ATSDLPFRAQY
TRBJ2-2 TRBV2 ASSVLSRGGTGELF
TRBJ2-6 TRBV6-5 ASSIRQSGANVLT
TRBJ1-4 TRBV5-1 ASSLRGGGNEKLF